This TCR beta chain was sequenced during a study of blood T cell repertoires in COVID-19. This clone came up once. Grouping used clinical history reported by participants in a survey and questionnaire. Sequencing used immunoSEQ multiplex PCR; TCRdb keeps in-frame clones, though not all of them. The table lists 250,000 to 350,000 clones, around 84% of them singletons. CDR3 length: 13 residues. Trimming at V came to 9 bases and at J to 4 bases, leaving 5 bases not matched to a gene. Germline V CDR1 and CDR2: ENHRY, SYGVKD. This chain joins TRBV10-3 and TRBJ1-4; TRBD1 matches 7 bases. The receptor was derived from a woman aged 18-29 years who had recovered from COVID-19. Sequencing was performed on PBMCs or T cells enriched from blood (not recorded which). DNA for the CDR3: TGTGCCATTACCGGGACAGTTAATGAAAAACTGTTTTTT. Translated, it gives CAITGTVNEKLFF.